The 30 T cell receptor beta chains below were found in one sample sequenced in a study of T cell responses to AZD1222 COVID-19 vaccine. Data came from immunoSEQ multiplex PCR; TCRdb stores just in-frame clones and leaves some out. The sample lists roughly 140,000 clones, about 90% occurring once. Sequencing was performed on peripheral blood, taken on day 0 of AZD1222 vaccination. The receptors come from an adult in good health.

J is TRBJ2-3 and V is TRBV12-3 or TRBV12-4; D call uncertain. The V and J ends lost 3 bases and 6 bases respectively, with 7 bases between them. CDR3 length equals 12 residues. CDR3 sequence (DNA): TGTGCCAGCAGTTTCCGAAGTGATACGCAGTATTTT. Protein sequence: CASSFRSDTQYF.

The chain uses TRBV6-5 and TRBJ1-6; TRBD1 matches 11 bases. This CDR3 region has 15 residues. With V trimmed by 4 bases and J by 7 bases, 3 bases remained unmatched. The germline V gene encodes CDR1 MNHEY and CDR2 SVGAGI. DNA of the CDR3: TGTGCCAGCAGTTGGGGACAGGGGGAGAATTCACCCCTCCACTTT. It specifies CASSWGQGENSPLHF.

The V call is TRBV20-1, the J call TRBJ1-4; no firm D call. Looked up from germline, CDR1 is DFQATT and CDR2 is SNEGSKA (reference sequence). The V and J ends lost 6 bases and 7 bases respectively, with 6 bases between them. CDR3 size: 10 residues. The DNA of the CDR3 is TGCAGTGCAGGGTCTGAAAAACTGTTTTTT. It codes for CSAGSEKLFF.

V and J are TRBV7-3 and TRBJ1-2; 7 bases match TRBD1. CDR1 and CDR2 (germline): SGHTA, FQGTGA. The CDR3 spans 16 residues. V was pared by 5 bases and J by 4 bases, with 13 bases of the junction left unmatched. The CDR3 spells CASSLSGTEGGYGYTF. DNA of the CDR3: TGTGCCAGCAGCCTCAGCGGGACAGAAGGGGGCTATGGCTACACCTTC.

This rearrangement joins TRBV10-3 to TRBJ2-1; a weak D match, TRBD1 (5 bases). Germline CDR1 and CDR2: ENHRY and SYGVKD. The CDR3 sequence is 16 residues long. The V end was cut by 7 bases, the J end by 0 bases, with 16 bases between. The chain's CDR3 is CAITGRVGSSYNEQFF. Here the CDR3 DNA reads TGTGCCATCACAGGGCGAGTGGGCAGCTCCTACAATGAGCAGTTCTTC.

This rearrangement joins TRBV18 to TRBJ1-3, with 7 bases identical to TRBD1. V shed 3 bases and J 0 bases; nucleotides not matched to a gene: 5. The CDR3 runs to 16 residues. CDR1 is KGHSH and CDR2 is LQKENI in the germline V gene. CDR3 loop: CASSPGQADSGNTIYF. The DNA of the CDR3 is TGTGCCAGCTCACCTGGACAGGCCGACTCTGGAAACACCATATATTTT.

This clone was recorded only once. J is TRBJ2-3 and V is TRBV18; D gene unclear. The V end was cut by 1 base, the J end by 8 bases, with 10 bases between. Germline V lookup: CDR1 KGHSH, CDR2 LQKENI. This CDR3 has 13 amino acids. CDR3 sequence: CASSPHEVATQYF. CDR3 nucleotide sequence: TGTGCCAGCTCACCACACGAGGTGGCTACGCAGTATTTT.

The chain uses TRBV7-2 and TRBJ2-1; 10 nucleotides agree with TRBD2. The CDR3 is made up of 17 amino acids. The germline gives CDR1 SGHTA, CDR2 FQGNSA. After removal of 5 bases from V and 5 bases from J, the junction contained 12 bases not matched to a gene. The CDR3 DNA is TGTGCCAGCAGCAAACAACAGGGAGGGACTAGCGACAATGAGCAGTTCTTC. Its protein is CASSKQQGGTSDNEQFF.

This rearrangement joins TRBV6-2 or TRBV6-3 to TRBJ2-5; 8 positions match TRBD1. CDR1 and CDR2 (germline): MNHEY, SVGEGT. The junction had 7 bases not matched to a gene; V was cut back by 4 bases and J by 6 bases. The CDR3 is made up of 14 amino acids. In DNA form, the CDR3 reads TGTGCCAGCAGTTGGACAGGGTTGAAAAAGACCCAGTACTTC. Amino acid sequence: CASSWTGLKKTQYF.

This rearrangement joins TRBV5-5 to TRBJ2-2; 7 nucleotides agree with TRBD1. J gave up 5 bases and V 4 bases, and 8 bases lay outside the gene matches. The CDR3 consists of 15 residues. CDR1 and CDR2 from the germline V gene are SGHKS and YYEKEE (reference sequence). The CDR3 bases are TGTGCCAGCAGCCTCGTCCCGGGACAGACCGGGGAGCTGTTTTTT. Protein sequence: CASSLVPGQTGELFF. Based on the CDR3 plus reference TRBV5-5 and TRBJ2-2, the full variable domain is DAGVTQSPTHLIKTRGQQVTLRCSPISGHKSVSWYQQVLGQGPQFIFQYYEKEERGRGNFPDRFSARQFPNYSSELNVNALLLGDSALYLCASSLVPGQTGELFFGEGSRLTVL.

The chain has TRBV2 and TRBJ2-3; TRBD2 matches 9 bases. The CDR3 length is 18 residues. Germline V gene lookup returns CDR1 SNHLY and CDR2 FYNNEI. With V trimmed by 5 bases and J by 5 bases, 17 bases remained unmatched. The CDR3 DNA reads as TGTGCCAGCAGTTGGGAGCCCCATAGCGGGAGTGGGGAAGATACGCAGTATTTT. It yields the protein CASSWEPHSGSGEDTQYF. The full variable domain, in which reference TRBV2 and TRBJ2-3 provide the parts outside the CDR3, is EPEVTQTPSHQVTQMGQEVILRCVPISNHLYFYWYRQILGQKVEFLVSFYNNEISEKSEIFDDQFSVERPDGSNFTLKIRSTKLEDSAMYFCASSWEPHSGSGEDTQYFGPGTRLTVL.

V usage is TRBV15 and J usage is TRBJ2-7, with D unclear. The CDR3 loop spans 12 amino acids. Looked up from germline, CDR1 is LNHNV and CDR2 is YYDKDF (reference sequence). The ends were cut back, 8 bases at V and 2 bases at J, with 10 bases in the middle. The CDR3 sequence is CATPRRAYEQYF. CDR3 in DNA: TGTGCCACCCCTCGGCGAGCCTACGAGCAGTACTTC. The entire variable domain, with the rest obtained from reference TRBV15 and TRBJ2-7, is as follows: DAMVIQNPRYQVTQFGKPVTLSCSQTLNHNVMYWYQQKSSQAPKLLFHYYDKDFNNEADTPDNFQSRRPNTSFCFLDIRSPGLGDTAMYLCATPRRAYEQYFGPGTRLTVT.

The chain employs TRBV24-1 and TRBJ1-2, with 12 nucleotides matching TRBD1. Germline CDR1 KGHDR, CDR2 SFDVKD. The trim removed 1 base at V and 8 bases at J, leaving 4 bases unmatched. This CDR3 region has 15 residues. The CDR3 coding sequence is TGTGCCACCAGTGATTTCCCTGGGACAGGGGGCGGCTACACCTTC. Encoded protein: CATSDFPGTGGGYTF.

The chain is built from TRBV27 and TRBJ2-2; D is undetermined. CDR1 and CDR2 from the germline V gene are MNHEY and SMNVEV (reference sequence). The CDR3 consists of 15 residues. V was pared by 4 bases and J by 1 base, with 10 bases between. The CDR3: CASSSQSLNTGELFF. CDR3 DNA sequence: TGTGCCAGCAGTTCCCAATCCCTGAACACCGGGGAGCTGTTTTTT.

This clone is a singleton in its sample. The CDR3 bases are TGTGCCAGCAGTTACGGTCGCGAGAGACCCCTCCACTTT. This encodes CASSYGRERPLHF. This rearrangement joins TRBV6-2 or TRBV6-3 to TRBJ1-6; D is uncertain. Germline CDR1 and CDR2: MNHEY and SVGEGT. V lost 2 bases to trimming and J lost 12 bases, with 11 bases between them. This CDR3 has 13 residues.

CDR3 bases: TGTGCCAGCAGCTTACCGGGACAGGGGGAATCAGATACGCAGTATTTT. Translation: CASSLPGQGESDTQYF. The chain uses TRBV13 and TRBJ2-3, with 11 bases fitting TRBD1. The CDR3 consists of 16 residues. The V gene's germline CDR1 is PRHDT and CDR2 FYEKMQ (reference sequence). V lost 2 bases, J lost 4 bases, and 5 bases stayed unmatched.

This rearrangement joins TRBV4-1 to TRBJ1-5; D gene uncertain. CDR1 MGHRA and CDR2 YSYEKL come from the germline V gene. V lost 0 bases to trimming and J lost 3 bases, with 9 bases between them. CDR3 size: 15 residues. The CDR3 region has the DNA TGCGCCAGCAGCCAAGAGGCAGGAATCAATCAGCCCCAGCATTTT. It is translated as CASSQEAGINQPQHF.

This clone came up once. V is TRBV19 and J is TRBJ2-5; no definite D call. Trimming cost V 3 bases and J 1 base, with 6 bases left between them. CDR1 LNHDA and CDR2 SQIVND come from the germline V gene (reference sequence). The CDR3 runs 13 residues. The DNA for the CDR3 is TGTGCCAGTAGTATCGATAGCCAAGAGACCCAGTACTTC. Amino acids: CASSIDSQETQYF.

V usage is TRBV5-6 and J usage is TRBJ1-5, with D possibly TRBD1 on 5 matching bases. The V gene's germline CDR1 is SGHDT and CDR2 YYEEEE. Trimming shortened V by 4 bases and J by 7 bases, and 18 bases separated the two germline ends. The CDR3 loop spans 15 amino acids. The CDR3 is CASSQYTSGGQPQHF. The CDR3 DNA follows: TGTGCCAGCAGCCAGTACACCTCGGGGGGACAGCCCCAGCATTTT.

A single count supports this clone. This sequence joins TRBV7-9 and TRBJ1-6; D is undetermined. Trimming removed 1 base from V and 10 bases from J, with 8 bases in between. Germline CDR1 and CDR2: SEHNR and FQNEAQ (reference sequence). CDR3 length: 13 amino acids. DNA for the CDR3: TGTGCCAGCAGCTTAGGAGGGAACTCACCCCTCCACTTT. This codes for CASSLGGNSPLHF.

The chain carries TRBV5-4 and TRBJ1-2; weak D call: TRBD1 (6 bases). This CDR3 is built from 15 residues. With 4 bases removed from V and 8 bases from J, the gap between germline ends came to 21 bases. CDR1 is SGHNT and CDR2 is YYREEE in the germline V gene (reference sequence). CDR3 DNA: TGTGCCAGCAGCCCCGTAGGACAGTCGGCCGACGGCTACACCTTC. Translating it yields CASSPVGQSADGYTF.

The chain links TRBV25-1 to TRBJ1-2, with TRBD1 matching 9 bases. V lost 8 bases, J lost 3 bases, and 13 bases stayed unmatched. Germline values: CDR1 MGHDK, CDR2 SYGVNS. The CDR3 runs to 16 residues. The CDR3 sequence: CASGDLRTGVDYGYTF. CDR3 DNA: TGTGCCAGCGGAGACCTGAGGACAGGGGTCGACTATGGCTACACCTTC.

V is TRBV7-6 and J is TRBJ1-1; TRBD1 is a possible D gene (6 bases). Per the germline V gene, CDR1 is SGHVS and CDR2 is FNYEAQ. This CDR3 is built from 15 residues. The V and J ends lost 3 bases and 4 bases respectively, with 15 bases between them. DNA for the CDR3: TGTGCCAGCAGCTTCTCCAGGGGATGGGGCACTGAAGCTTTCTTT. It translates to CASSFSRGWGTEAFF.

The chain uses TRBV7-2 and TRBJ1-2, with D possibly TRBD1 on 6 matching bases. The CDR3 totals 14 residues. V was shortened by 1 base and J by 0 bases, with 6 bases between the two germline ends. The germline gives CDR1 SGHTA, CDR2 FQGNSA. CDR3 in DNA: TGTGCCAGCAGCTTAGAGGGGGCTAACTATGGCTACACCTTC. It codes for CASSLEGANYGYTF.

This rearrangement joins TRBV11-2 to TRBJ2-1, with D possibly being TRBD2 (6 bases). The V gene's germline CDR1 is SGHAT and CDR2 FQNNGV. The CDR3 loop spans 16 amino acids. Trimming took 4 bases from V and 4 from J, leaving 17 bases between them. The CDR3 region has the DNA TGTGCCAGCAGCTCACCCCTTGGGGGGACTTACAATGAGCAGTTCTTC. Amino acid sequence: CASSSPLGGTYNEQFF.

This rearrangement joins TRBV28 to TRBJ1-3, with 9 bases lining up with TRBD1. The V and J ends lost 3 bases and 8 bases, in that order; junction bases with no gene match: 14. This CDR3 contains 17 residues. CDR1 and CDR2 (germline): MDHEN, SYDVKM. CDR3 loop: CASSFTRTGAFGDTIYF. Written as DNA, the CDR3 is TGTGCCAGCAGTTTTACTAGGACAGGGGCCTTCGGGGACACCATATATTTT.

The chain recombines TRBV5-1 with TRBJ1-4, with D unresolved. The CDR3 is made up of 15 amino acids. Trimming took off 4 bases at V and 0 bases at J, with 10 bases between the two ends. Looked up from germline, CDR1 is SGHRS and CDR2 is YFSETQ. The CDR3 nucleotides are TGCGCCAGCAGCATCGGACCTGCAACTAATGAAAAACTGTTTTTT. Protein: CASSIGPATNEKLFF.

In DNA form, the CDR3 reads TGTGCCAGCAGCCACGGGGGGGCTGGAAACACCATATATTTT. It yields the protein CASSHGGAGNTIYF. The rearrangement uses TRBV3-1 (or the pseudogene TRBV3-2) and TRBJ1-3; the D gene is possibly TRBD1 (5 bases). Germline assignment: CDR1 LGHDT and CDR2 YNNKEL (reference sequence). The CDR3 has 14 residues. The germline V and J ends were trimmed by 3 bases and 2 bases, with 8 bases remaining between them.

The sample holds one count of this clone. CDR3 protein: CASSPGPWNTEAFF. The DNA for the CDR3 is TGTGCCAGCAGCCCAGGACCGTGGAACACTGAAGCTTTCTTT. This chain connects TRBV3-1 (or the pseudogene TRBV3-2) to TRBJ1-1; D remains ambiguous. This CDR3 has 14 residues. Germline CDR1 LGHDT, CDR2 YNNKEL (reference sequence). The V end lost 4 bases, the J end lost 1 base, and 10 bases lay between the germline ends.

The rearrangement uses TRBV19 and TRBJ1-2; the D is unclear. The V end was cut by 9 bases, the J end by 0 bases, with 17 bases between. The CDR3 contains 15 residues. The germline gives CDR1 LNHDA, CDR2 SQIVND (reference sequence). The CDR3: CASHQNWGSNYGYTF. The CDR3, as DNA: TGTGCCAGCCACCAAAATTGGGGTTCTAACTATGGCTACACCTTC.